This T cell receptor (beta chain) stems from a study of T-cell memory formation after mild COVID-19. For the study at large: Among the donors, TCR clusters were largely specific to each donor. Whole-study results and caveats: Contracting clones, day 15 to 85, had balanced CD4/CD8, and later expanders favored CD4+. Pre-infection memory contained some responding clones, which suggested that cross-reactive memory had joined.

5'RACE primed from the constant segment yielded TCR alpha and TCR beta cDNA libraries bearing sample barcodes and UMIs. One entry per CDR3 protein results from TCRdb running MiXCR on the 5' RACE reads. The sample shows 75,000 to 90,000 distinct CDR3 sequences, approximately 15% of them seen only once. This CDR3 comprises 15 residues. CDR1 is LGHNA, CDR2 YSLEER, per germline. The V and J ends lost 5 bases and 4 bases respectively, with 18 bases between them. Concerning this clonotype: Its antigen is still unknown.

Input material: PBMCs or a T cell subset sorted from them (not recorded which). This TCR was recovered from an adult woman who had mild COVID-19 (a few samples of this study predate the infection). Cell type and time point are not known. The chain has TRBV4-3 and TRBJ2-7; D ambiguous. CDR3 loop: CASSDQTGTPYEQYF. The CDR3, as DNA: TGCGCCAGCAGCGACCAGACCGGTACCCCATACGAGCAGTACTTC.